A selection of T cell receptor beta chains follows, all from one sample in a study of T cell responses to AZD1222 COVID-19 vaccine. Clones were sequenced by immunoSEQ multiplex PCR, and TCRdb holds only the in-frame ones, with some missing. The sample carries more than 95,000 clones, 75% to 90% recorded once. The input for sequencing was peripheral blood, taken 28 days after the second AZD1222 dose. The receptors stem from an adult who received the AZD1222 COVID-19 vaccine. The CDR3 runs from the conserved cysteine through the conserved F or W. The D gene is left open where the match is weak. Rows may omit the clone size; those that give it use once, few, many or a size class.

TRBD2	TRBV29-1	NA	TRBJ2-1	CSVKGLAGQFSSYNEQFF	TGCAGCGTAAAGGGACTAGCGGGGCAATTCAGCTCCTACAATGAGCAGTTCTTC
NA	TRBV11-2	NA	TRBJ2-5	CASSLDQRTAQETQYF	TGTGCCAGCAGCTTAGATCAGAGGACAGCCCAAGAGACCCAGTACTTC
TRBD1	TRBV6-5	NA	TRBJ1-5	CASSSPGGRAQHF	TGTGCCAGCAGTTCACCAGGGGGGCGTGCCCAGCATTTT
NA	TRBV6-1	NA	TRBJ1-3	CASSEGRDSGNTIYF	TGTGCCAGCAGTGAAGGCAGGGACTCTGGAAACACCATATATTTT
NA	TRBV5-5	NA	TRBJ1-4	CASSLRGTNEKLFF	TGTGCCAGCAGCTTGCGGGGAACTAATGAAAAACTGTTTTTT
TRBD2	TRBV6-5	NA	TRBJ2-3	CASSTTSGGPFLGF	TGTGCCAGCAGTACGACTAGCGGGGGGCCCTTCCTCGGTTTT
TRBD1	TRBV5-1	NA	TRBJ1-5	CASSPGQGAVQPQHF	TGCGCCAGCAGCCCGGGACAGGGGGCGGTTCAGCCCCAGCATTTT
TRBD2	TRBV5-4	NA	TRBJ2-3	CASSPSSGGVSTDTQYF	TGTGCCAGCAGCCCGTCTAGCGGGGGCGTTAGCACAGATACGCAGTATTTT
NA	TRBV18	NA	TRBJ1-4	CASSPGATNEKLFF	TGTGCCAGCTCACCGGGAGCAACTAATGAAAAACTGTTTTTT
TRBD1	TRBV28	NA	TRBJ1-4	CASSHFPTGVNEKLFF	TGTGCCAGCAGCCATTTCCCGACAGGGGTAAATGAAAAACTGTTTTTT
NA	TRBV30	NA	TRBJ1-5	CAWTPDYSNQPQHF	TGTGCCTGGACCCCGGATTATAGCAATCAGCCCCAGCATTTT
TRBD2	TRBV6-5	NA	TRBJ2-7	CASSYLTSGYEQYF	TGTGCCAGCAGTTACTTGACTAGCGGCTACGAGCAGTACTTC
NA	TRBV18	NA	TRBJ1-2	CASSPGHLSNYGYTF	TGTGCCAGCTCACCAGGACACTTATCTAACTATGGCTACACCTTC
NA	TRBV11-2	NA	TRBJ1-1	CASSYRDMGSEAFF	TGTGCCAGCAGCTACCGGGACATGGGGAGTGAAGCTTTCTTT
NA	TRBV7-6	NA	TRBJ1-2	CASSLGESGYTF	TGTGCCAGCAGCTTAGGGGAGTCTGGCTACACCTTC
NA	TRBV10-3	NA	TRBJ2-7	CAIRKQGGPYEQYF	TGTGCCATCAGGAAACAGGGCGGCCCCTACGAGCAGTACTTC
NA	TRBV28	NA	TRBJ1-5	CASNTLLGSRHF	TGTGCCAGCAACACCTTGTTGGGGTCCAGGCATTTT
NA	TRBV6-2/TRBV6-3	NA	TRBJ1-1	CASSPHPAEAFF	TGTGCCAGCAGCCCGCATCCCGCTGAAGCTTTCTTT
NA	TRBV6-1	NA	TRBJ2-7	CASSEGTSPTQYF	TGTGCCAGCAGTGAGGGGACGTCCCCCACGCAGTACTTC
NA	TRBV9	NA	TRBJ1-3	CASSRRAGASGNTIYF	TGTGCCAGCAGCCGACGGGCGGGGGCGAGTGGAAACACCATATATTTT
NA	TRBV9	NA	TRBJ2-2	CASRGGTLPTGELFF	TGTGCCAGCAGAGGGGGGACCCTTCCCACCGGGGAGCTGTTTTTT
TRBD1	TRBV2	NA	TRBJ2-7	CASRRTGGEQYF	TGTGCCAGCAGGCGGACAGGGGGCGAGCAGTACTTC
NA	TRBV3-1/TRBV3-2	once	TRBJ1-5	CASSPRGGSNQPQHF	TGTGCCAGCAGCCCGCGAGGTGGGTCTAATCAGCCCCAGCATTTT
NA	TRBV6-5	NA	TRBJ1-2	CASRRGGEHGYTF	TGTGCCAGCAGAAGAGGAGGGGAACATGGCTACACCTTC
NA	TRBV19	once	TRBJ2-4	CASSTQQGSKNIQYF	TGTGCCAGTAGTACCCAACAGGGATCCAAAAACATTCAGTACTTC
NA	TRBV5-1	few	TRBJ1-1	CASRLDSMNTEAFF	TGCGCCAGCAGACTGGACAGCATGAACACTGAAGCTTTCTTT
NA	TRBV5-6	few	TRBJ1-3	CASSLGGAILGNTIYF	TGTGCCAGCAGCTTGGGAGGGGCTATCCTCGGAAACACCATATATTTT
NA	TRBV25-1	once	TRBJ2-2	CASTGPGYGELFF	TGTGCCAGCACCGGGCCGGGGTACGGGGAGCTGTTTTTT
NA	TRBV2	NA	TRBJ2-6	CASSDGQAGANVLTF	TGTGCCAGCAGTGATGGGCAGGCGGGGGCCAACGTCCTGACTTTC
NA	TRBV5-8	NA	TRBJ1-5	CASSLEPGGNQPQHF	TGTGCCAGCAGCTTGGAACCAGGGGGCAATCAGCCCCAGCATTTT
TRBD1	TRBV10-3	NA	TRBJ1-5	CAISETGGNQPQHF	TGTGCCATCAGTGAGACAGGGGGCAATCAGCCCCAGCATTTT
NA	TRBV19	once	TRBJ2-7	CASSTIRGPYEQYF	TGTGCCAGTAGTACCATCCGGGGTCCCTACGAGCAGTACTTC
NA	TRBV2	NA	TRBJ1-2	CASSESGGVGYTF	TGTGCCAGCAGTGAGTCGGGTGGGGTTGGCTACACCTTC
NA	TRBV10-3	NA	TRBJ2-5	CAISEVRQETQYF	TGTGCCATCAGTGAGGTCCGACAAGAGACCCAGTACTTC
TRBD2	TRBV6-2/TRBV6-3	NA	TRBJ2-7	CASSYERGAYEQYF	TGTGCCAGCAGTTACGAGCGGGGGGCCTACGAGCAGTACTTC
TRBD1	TRBV10-3	NA	TRBJ2-1	CAISDRETPKEQFF	TGTGCCATCAGCGACAGGGAGACGCCTAAGGAGCAGTTCTTC
NA	TRBV14	NA	TRBJ1-2	CASSQEQGSIRGYTF	TGTGCCAGCAGCCAAGAACAGGGCAGTATTCGTGGCTACACCTTC